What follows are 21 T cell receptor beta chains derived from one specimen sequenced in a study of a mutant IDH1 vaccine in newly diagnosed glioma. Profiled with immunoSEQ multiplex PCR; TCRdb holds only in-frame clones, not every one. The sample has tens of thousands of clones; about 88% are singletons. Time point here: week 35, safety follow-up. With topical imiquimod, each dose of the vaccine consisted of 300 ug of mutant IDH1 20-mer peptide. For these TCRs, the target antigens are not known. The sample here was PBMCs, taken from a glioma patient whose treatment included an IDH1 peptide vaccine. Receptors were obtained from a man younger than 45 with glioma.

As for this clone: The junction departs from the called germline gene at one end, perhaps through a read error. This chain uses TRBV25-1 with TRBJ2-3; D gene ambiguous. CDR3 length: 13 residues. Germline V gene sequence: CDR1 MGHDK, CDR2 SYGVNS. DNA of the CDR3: TGTGCCAGCATGGACGGAGTCACAGATATGCAGTATTTT. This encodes CASMDGVTDMQYF.

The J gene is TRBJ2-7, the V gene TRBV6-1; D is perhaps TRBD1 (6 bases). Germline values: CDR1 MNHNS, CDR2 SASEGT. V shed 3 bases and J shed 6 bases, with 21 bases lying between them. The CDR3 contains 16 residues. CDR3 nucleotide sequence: TGTGCCAGCAGTGACCCAGGGGTACGGGCCTCGTCCGAGCAGTACTTC. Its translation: CASSDPGVRASSEQYF.

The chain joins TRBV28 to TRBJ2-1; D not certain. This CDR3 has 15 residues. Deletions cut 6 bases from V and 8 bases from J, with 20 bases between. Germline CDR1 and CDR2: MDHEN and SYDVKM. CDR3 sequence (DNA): TGTGCCAGCAGGTCTTACAAGGGATCAAAGGATGAGCAGTTCTTC. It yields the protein CASRSYKGSKDEQFF. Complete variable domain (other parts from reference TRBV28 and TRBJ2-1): DVKVTQSSRYLVKRTGEKVFLECVQDMDHENMFWYRQDPGLGLRLIYFSYDVKMKEKGDIPEGYSVSREKKERFSLILESASTNQTSMYLCASRSYKGSKDEQFFGPGTRLTVL.

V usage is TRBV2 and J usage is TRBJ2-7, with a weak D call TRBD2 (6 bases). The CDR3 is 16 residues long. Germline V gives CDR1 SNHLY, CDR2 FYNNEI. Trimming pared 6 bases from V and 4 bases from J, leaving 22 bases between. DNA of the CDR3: TGTGCCAGCAGCGATCTGCTGGGACTGGATAGATACGAGCAGTACTTC. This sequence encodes CASSDLLGLDRYEQYF.

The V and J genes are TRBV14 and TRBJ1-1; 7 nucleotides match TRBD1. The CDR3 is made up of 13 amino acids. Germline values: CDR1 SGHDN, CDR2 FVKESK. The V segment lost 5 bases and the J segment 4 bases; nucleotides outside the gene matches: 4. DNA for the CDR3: TGTGCCAGCAGCGCACAGGGGTTCACTGAAGCTTTCTTT. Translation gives CASSAQGFTEAFF. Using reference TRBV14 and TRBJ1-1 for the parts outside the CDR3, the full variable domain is EAGVTQFPSHSVIEKGQTVTLRCDPISGHDNLYWYRRVMGKEIKFLLHFVKESKQDESGMPNNRFLAERTGGTYSTLKVQPAELEDSGVYFCASSAQGFTEAFFGQGTRLTVV.

The CDR3: CASSLALTRSEQFF. The CDR3 DNA reads TGTGCCAGCAGCTTAGCCCTAACTAGATCTGAGCAGTTCTTC. The chain uses TRBV7-6 and TRBJ2-1, with D maybe TRBD2 (5 bases). The germline V gene has CDR1 SGHVS and CDR2 FNYEAQ. The V and J ends lost 0 bases and 9 bases respectively, with 12 bases between them. The CDR3 spans 14 residues.

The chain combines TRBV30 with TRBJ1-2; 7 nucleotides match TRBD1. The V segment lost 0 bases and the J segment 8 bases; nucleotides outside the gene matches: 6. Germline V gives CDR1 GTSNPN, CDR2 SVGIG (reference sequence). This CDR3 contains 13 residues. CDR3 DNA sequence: TGTGCCTGGAGTGTAAAGGGGGCGCGGGGCTACACCTTC. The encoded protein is CAWSVKGARGYTF.

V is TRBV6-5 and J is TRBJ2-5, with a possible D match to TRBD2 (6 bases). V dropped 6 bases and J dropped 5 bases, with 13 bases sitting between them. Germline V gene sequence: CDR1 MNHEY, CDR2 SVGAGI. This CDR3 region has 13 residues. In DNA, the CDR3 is TGTGCCAGCAGGGACGGGACTGAGGAGACCCAGTACTTC. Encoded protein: CASRDGTEETQYF.

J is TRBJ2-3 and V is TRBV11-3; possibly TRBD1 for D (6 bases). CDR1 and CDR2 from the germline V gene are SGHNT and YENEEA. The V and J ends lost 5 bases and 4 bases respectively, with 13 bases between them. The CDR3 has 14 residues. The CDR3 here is CASSRHRESDTQYF. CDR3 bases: TGTGCCAGCAGCCGTCACAGGGAGTCAGATACGCAGTATTTT.

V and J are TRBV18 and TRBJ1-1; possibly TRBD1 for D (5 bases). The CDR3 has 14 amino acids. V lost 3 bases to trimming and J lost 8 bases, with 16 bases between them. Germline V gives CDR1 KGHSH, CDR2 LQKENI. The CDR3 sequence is CASSPLGAVQEAFF. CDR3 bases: TGTGCCAGCTCACCTCTCGGGGCCGTACAAGAAGCTTTCTTT.

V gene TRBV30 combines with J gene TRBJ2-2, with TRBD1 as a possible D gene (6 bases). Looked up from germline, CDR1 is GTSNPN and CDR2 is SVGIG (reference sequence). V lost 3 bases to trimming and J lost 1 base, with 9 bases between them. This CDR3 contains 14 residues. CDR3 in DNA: TGTGCCTGGAGAAAGGGACAGAACACCGGGGAGCTGTTTTTT. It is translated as CAWRKGQNTGELFF.

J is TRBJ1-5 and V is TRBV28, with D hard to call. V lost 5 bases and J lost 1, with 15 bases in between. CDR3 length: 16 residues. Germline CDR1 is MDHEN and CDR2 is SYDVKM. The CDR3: CASSPIGKGSNQPQHF. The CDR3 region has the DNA TGTGCCAGCAGTCCCATTGGTAAGGGCAGCAATCAGCCCCAGCATTTT.

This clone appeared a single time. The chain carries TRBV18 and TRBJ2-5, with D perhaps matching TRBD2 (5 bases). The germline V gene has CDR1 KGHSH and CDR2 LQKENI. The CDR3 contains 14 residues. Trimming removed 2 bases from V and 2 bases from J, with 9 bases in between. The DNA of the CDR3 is TGTGCCAGCTCACCAGGACTGGAACAAGAGACCCAGTACTTC. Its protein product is CASSPGLEQETQYF.

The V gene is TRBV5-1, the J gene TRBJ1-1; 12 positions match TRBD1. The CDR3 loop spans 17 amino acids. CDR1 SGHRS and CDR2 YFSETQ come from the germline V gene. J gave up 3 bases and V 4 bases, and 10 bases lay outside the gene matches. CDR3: CASSPTGTGGAYTEAFF. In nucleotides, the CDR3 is TGCGCCAGCAGCCCCACCGGGACAGGGGGCGCTTACACTGAAGCTTTCTTT.

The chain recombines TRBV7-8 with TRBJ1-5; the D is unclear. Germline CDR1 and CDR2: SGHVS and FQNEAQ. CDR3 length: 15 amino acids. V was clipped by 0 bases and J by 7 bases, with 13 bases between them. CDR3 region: CASSLAVGSLQPQHF. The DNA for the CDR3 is TGTGCCAGCAGCTTAGCGGTTGGGTCCTTACAGCCCCAGCATTTT.

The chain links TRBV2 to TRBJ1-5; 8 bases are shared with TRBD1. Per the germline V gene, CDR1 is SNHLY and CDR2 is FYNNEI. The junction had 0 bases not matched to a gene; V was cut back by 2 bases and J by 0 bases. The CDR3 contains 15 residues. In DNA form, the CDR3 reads TGTGCCAGCAGTGAAACAGGGGGTAGCAATCAGCCCCAGCATTTT. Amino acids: CASSETGGSNQPQHF.

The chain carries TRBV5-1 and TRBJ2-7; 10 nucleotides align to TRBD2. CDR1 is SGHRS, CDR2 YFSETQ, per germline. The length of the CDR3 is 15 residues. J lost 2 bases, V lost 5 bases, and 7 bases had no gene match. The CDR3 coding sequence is TGCGCCAGCAGTTATCTAGCGGGAGCGACCTACGAGCAGTACTTC. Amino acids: CASSYLAGATYEQYF.

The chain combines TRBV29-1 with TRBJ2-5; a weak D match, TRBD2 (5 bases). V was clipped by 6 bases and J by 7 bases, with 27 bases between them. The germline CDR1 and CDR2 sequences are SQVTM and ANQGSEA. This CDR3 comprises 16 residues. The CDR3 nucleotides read TGCAGCGTGCGGGTTTCACCCGCCCTTAAAATCGGGACCCAGTACTTC. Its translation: CSVRVSPALKIGTQYF.

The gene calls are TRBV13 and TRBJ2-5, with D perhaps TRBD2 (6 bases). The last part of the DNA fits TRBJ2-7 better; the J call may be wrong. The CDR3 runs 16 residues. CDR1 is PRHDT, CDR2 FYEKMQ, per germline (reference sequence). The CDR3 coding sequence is TGTGCCAGCAGGAGGGCGGGGCGGCGGGACTCCTACGAGCAGTACTTC. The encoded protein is CASRRAGRRDSYEQYF.

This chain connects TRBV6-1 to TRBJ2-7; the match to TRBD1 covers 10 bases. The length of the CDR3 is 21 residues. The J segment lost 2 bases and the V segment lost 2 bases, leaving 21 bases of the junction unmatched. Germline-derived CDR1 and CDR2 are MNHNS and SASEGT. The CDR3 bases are TGTGCCAGCAGTGAAAGCATGAAGGTGGGGGACAGGGGTAAGGTGGCCTACGAGCAGTACTTC. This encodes CASSESMKVGDRGKVAYEQYF.

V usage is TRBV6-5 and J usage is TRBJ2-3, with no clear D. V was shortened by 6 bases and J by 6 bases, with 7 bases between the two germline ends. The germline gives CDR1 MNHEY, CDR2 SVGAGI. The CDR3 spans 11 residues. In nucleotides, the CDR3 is TGTGCCAGCAGGAATTGGGATACGCAGTATTTT. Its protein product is CASRNWDTQYF.